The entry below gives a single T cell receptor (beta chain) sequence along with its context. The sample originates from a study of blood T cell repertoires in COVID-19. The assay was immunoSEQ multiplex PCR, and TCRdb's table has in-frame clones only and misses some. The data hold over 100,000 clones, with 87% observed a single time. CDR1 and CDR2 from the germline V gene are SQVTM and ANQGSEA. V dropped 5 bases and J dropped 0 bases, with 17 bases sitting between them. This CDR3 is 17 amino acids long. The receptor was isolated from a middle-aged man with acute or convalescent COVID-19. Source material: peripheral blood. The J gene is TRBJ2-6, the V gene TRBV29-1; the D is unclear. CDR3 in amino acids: CSVLSVQARSGANVLTF. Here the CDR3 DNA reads TGCAGCGTTCTATCGGTTCAGGCCCGCTCTGGGGCCAACGTCCTGACTTTC.